Shown below are 19 T cell receptor beta chains from a single sample sequenced in a study of T cell changes during pregnancy in multiple sclerosis. Method: immunoSEQ multiplex PCR; TCRdb's copy keeps in-frame clones and lacks some. The table shows under 150,000 clones, with about 96% occurring only once. Specimen: peripheral blood, collected after pregnancy. The receptors originated from a female donor with multiple sclerosis, enrolled in a pregnancy study.

This sequence joins TRBV11-2 and TRBJ2-2; TRBD2 might be the D (5 bases). The CDR3 runs 13 residues. Germline loops: CDR1 SGHAT, CDR2 FQNNGV. Trimming pared 5 bases from V and 5 bases from J, leaving 9 bases between. CDR3 sequence (DNA): TGTGCCAGCAGCGCGGGCAGAACCGGGGAGCTGTTTTTT. Protein: CASSAGRTGELFF.

The rearrangement uses TRBV6-6 and TRBJ1-1; D gene uncertain. The CDR3 spans 16 residues. Per the germline V gene, CDR1 is MNHNY and CDR2 is SVGAGI (reference sequence). Trimming took 0 bases from V and 0 from J, leaving 11 bases between them. CDR3 in DNA: TGTGCCAGCAGTTACTCAAGAAGTCACATGAACACTGAAGCTTTCTTT. Translation gives CASSYSRSHMNTEAFF.

V usage is TRBV19 and J usage is TRBJ2-7, with 7 positions matching TRBD2. With V trimmed by 5 bases and J by 1 base, 2 bases remained unmatched. CDR1 LNHDA and CDR2 SQIVND come from the germline V gene (reference sequence). CDR3 length: 13 amino acids. In DNA form, the CDR3 reads TGTGCCAGTAGTGCCGGGAGGTCCTACGAGCAGTACTTC. Translating gives CASSAGRSYEQYF.

The V call is TRBV6-5, the J call TRBJ2-7; 11 nucleotides agree with TRBD2. CDR3 length: 15 amino acids. The germline V gene encodes CDR1 MNHEY and CDR2 SVGAGI. Trimming cost V 6 bases and J 6 bases; bases outside gene matches: 10. The CDR3 sequence is CASRLGTSGGVEQYF. The CDR3 region has the DNA TGTGCCAGCAGGCTTGGGACTAGCGGTGGAGTCGAGCAGTACTTC.

This rearrangement joins TRBV4-2 to TRBJ2-7; D is uncertain. The V gene's germline CDR1 is LGHNA and CDR2 YNFKEQ. V shed 0 bases and J shed 7 bases, with 10 bases lying between them. The CDR3 consists of 13 residues. The CDR3 nucleotides are TGTGCCAGCAGCCAAGACTTTAGCCGAGAGCAGTACTTC. Translated, it gives CASSQDFSREQYF.

This CDR3 is CSVSRTERAQYF. The DNA for the CDR3 is TGCAGCGTATCACGGACGGAGCGGGCCCAGTACTTC. The genes are TRBV29-1 and TRBJ2-5; D may be TRBD2 (6 bases). CDR1 is SQVTM, CDR2 ANQGSEA, per germline. Trimming removed 6 bases at V and 9 bases at J, with 17 bases between. The CDR3 length is 12 residues.

In its sample, this clone was seen once. The gene calls are TRBV11-2 and TRBJ2-7, with 9 bases fitting TRBD2. This CDR3 has 16 amino acids. From germline, CDR1 is SGHAT and CDR2 FQNNGV. With 2 bases clipped from V and 2 bases from J, the junction kept 7 bases outside the gene matches. CDR3 amino acids: CASSLRDSGGAYEQYF. DNA of the CDR3: TGTGCCAGCAGCTTAAGGGATAGCGGGGGAGCCTACGAGCAGTACTTC. Full variable domain (remainder filled in from reference TRBV11-2 and TRBJ2-7): EAGVAQSPRYKIIEKRQSVAFWCNPISGHATLYWYQQILGQGPKLLIQFQNNGVVDDSQLPKDRFSAERLKGVDSTLKIQPAKLEDSAVYLCASSLRDSGGAYEQYFGPGTRLTVT.

The genes are TRBV27 and TRBJ2-7; 10 nucleotides agree with TRBD1. CDR1 and CDR2 from the germline V gene are MNHEY and SMNVEV (reference sequence). V shed 4 bases and J 7 bases; nucleotides not matched to a gene: 10. The CDR3 length is 15 residues. The CDR3 sequence is CASSSAGTGEREQYF. The CDR3 region has the DNA TGTGCCAGCAGTTCCGCCGGGACAGGGGAGAGGGAGCAGTACTTC.

This chain connects TRBV5-1 to TRBJ1-1, with D perhaps TRBD1 (5 bases). Germline CDR1 SGHRS, CDR2 YFSETQ. The V end lost 2 bases, the J end lost 4 bases, and 12 bases lay between the germline ends. There are 14 residues in the CDR3. In DNA form, the CDR3 reads TGCGCCAGCAGCTTCCGGGACTTGGGCACTGAAGCTTTCTTT. It specifies CASSFRDLGTEAFF.

This chain links TRBV5-1 with TRBJ2-1, with TRBD2 matching over 10 bases. The CDR3 is made up of 15 amino acids. In germline, CDR1 is SGHRS, CDR2 YFSETQ. Trimming at V came to 4 bases and at J to 3 bases, leaving 4 bases not matched to a gene. This chain's CDR3 is CASSGGLAVYNEQFF. The CDR3 bases are TGCGCCAGCAGCGGTGGACTAGCGGTCTACAATGAGCAGTTCTTC.

The chain combines TRBV5-6 with TRBJ2-2; 14 positions agree with TRBD2. Germline CDR1 SGHDT, CDR2 YYEEEE. Trimming removed 4 bases from V and 7 bases from J; junction bases left unmatched: 9. CDR3 length: 17 residues. CDR3 coding DNA: TGTGCCAGCAGCCACGGGACTAGCGGGAGAATCGGCGGGGAGCTGTTTTTT. It codes for CASSHGTSGRIGGELFF.

This CDR3 reads CASSALDFGNTIYF. CDR3 sequence (DNA): TGTGCCAGCAGTGCCCTGGACTTCGGAAACACCATATATTTT. The chain has TRBV2 and TRBJ1-3; no firm D call. In germline, CDR1 is SNHLY, CDR2 FYNNEI. CDR3 length equals 14 residues. V gave up 4 bases and J gave up 4 bases, with 11 bases separating them.

J is TRBJ1-5 and V is TRBV15, with D perhaps TRBD1 (6 bases). There are 16 residues in the CDR3. In germline, CDR1 is LNHNV, CDR2 YYDKDF (reference sequence). The germline V and J ends were trimmed by 0 bases and 1 base, with 10 bases remaining between them. For the CDR3, the DNA is TGTGCCACCAGCAGAGATCCAGGGGTAAGCAATCAGCCCCAGCATTTT. As protein: CATSRDPGVSNQPQHF. The full variable domain, its missing parts supplied by reference TRBV15 and TRBJ1-5, is DAMVIQNPRYQVTQFGKPVTLSCSQTLNHNVMYWYQQKSSQAPKLLFHYYDKDFNNEADTPDNFQSRRPNTSFCFLDIRSPGLGDTAMYLCATSRDPGVSNQPQHFGDGTRLSIL.

The V and J genes are TRBV6-1 and TRBJ1-4; D remains ambiguous. The V end was cut by 8 bases, the J end by 4 bases, with 11 bases between. Germline loops: CDR1 MNHNS, CDR2 SASEGT. The CDR3 contains 13 residues. The CDR3 DNA follows: TGTGCCAGCTCCCCAGGTATTAATGAAAAACTGTTTTTT. It specifies CASSPGINEKLFF.

The chain is built from TRBV10-3 and TRBJ2-7; 7 bases are shared with TRBD2. The germline V gene encodes CDR1 ENHRY and CDR2 SYGVKD. V shed 2 bases, J shed 3 bases, and the junction held 13 bases outside the gene matches. This CDR3 region has 17 residues. The CDR3 region is CAISEPLLRGRNYEQYF. The CDR3 region has the DNA TGTGCCATCAGTGAGCCCCTGTTGCGCGGGAGAAACTACGAGCAGTACTTC.

This chain connects TRBV7-9 to TRBJ2-1; D uncertain. The CDR3 has 15 amino acids. Trimming stripped 1 base from V and 1 base from J, with 8 bases between. Germline loops: CDR1 SEHNR, CDR2 FQNEAQ (reference sequence). In nucleotides, the CDR3 is TGTGCCAGCAGCTTAGTCGCTATGTCCTACAATGAGCAGTTCTTC. It codes for CASSLVAMSYNEQFF.

Here the CDR3 DNA reads TGTGCCAGCAGCTATGACTCTAGCGGGAATCCCTACAATGAGCAGTTCTTC. This sequence encodes CASSYDSSGNPYNEQFF. The chain uses TRBV7-6 and TRBJ2-1; TRBD2 agrees at 9 bases. With 4 bases clipped from V and 2 bases from J, the junction kept 9 bases outside the gene matches. The CDR3 is made up of 17 amino acids. In germline, CDR1 is SGHVS, CDR2 FNYEAQ.

The V and J genes are TRBV19 and TRBJ2-7; a possible D gene is TRBD1 (5 bases). V was clipped by 5 bases and J by 3 bases, with 11 bases between them. CDR3 length: 13 residues. In germline, CDR1 is LNHDA, CDR2 SQIVND (reference sequence). The chain's CDR3 is CASSPDRHYEQYF. The CDR3 DNA sequence: TGTGCCAGTAGTCCTGACAGACACTACGAGCAGTACTTC.

The V call is TRBV19, the J call TRBJ1-2; weak D call: TRBD1 (6 bases). Germline CDR1 and CDR2: LNHDA and SQIVND (reference sequence). The CDR3 is made up of 14 amino acids. V dropped 2 bases and J dropped 4 bases, with 11 bases sitting between them. This CDR3 reads CASSIRGNSYGYTF. In nucleotides, the CDR3 is TGTGCCAGTAGTATAAGGGGGAATAGCTATGGCTACACCTTC.